This T cell receptor (beta chain) came from a study of beta chain features in type 1 diabetes. A note on this clone: Its antigen remains unidentified.

The CDR3 is 14 residues long. The V gene's germline CDR1 is SGHNT and CDR2 YYREEE (reference sequence). Germline trimming cut 4 bases from V and 0 bases from J; bases unmatched to any gene: 2. A sort by CD45RO/CCR7/CD25/CD127/CD95/CD27 yielded CD4+ naive, central memory, regulatory and stem cell-like memory cells. Points from the study as a whole: In these data, an HLA type influence on TCRB rearrangement remained unresolved. For Type 1 diabetes patients, all four CD4+ subsets carried TCRB CDR3s that were moderately but significantly shorter. When cDNA is sequenced, cells with high TCR expression could be over-represented. PCR might favor shorter templates, but any such skew would affect patients and controls equally.

Every isolated RNA sample was fully reverse transcribed, so sequencing captured expressed TCRB transcripts. Libraries were prepared by immunoSEQ multiplex PCR; TCRdb keeps only in-frame clonotypes and omits some of them. Seen here are about 160,000 clones, approximately 9.1% observed once, and the top ten hold under 0.75%. This rearrangement joins TRBV5-4 to TRBJ2-5, with TRBD1 identical over 8 bases. The specimen was central memory CD4+ T cells from blood. The TCR comes from a woman aged 30 to 39 with type 1 diabetes. The CDR3 spells CASSMGQDQETQYF. CDR3 nucleotide sequence: TGTGCCAGCAGCATGGGACAGGACCAAGAGACCCAGTACTTC. Full variable domain (missing parts from reference TRBV5-4 and TRBJ2-5): ETGVTQSPTHLIKTRGQQVTLRCSSQSGHNTVSWYQQALGQGPQFIFQYYREEENGRGNFPPRFSGLQFPNYSSELNVNALELDDSALYLCASSMGQDQETQYFGPGTRLLVL.